The 27 T cell receptor beta chains listed next were all sequenced from one sample in a study of regulatory T cells in long-lasting Graves disease. Time point in this sample: newly diagnosed GD, antithyroid drugs for less than 3 months. Isolated PBMC RNA provided the starting material for the TCR library. HTBI primers from iRepertoire and Arm-PCR of CDR3 regions yielded the TCR beta libraries. TCRdb reprocessed the multiplex PCR reads with MiXCR, giving one entry per CDR3 protein. The table includes roughly 380,000 distinct CDR3 sequences, roughly 17% detected once. The data were also submitted as part of a second study, on T cells in Graves' hyperthyroidism and ophthalmopathy.

The sequencing used peripheral blood mononuclear cells (PBMCs), collected at new diagnosis, from a patient treated with antithyroid drugs. The receptors were gathered from a man aged 40-50 years with Graves disease.

The chain has TRBV7-2 and TRBJ1-3, with D perhaps TRBD1 (5 bases). V shed 2 bases and J shed 2 bases, with 13 bases lying between them. The CDR3 has 16 amino acids. Germline values: CDR1 SGHTA, CDR2 FQGNSA. The CDR3, as DNA: TGTGCCAGCAGCTTAATCCAGGGCGGGCCTGGAAACACCATATATTTT. Its translation is CASSLIQGGPGNTIYF.

The V and J genes are TRBV20-1 and TRBJ1-3; 9 bases line up with TRBD1. The trim removed 6 bases at V and 5 bases at J, leaving 8 bases unmatched. From germline, CDR1 is DFQATT and CDR2 SNEGSKA (reference sequence). CDR3 size: 14 residues. The CDR3 DNA reads as TGCAGTGCCAACCGGGACAGGGTGAGAAACACCATATATTTT. Translating it yields CSANRDRVRNTIYF.

This clonotype has at least ten counts. The chain couples TRBV28 to TRBJ2-3; 12 nucleotides agree with TRBD2. Germline lookup yields CDR1 MDHEN and CDR2 SYDVKM. V was clipped by 5 bases and J by 6 bases; unmatched bases: 9. The CDR3 spans 16 residues. CDR3 amino acids: CASSPVLAGGRDTQYF. Here the CDR3 DNA reads TGTGCCAGCAGTCCCGTTCTAGCGGGGGGGCGGGATACGCAGTATTTT.

The genes are TRBV7-2 and TRBJ1-5; tentative D call: TRBD1 (6 bases). V was shortened by 0 bases and J by 1 base, with 10 bases between the two germline ends. In germline, CDR1 is SGHTA, CDR2 FQGNSA. The CDR3 covers 16 residues. The CDR3 DNA follows: TGTGCCAGCAGCTTAGCAGGGACAATAAGCAATCAGCCCCAGCATTTT. It yields the protein CASSLAGTISNQPQHF.

This clonotype was recorded many times. The chain joins TRBV18 to TRBJ2-3; D gene uncertain. Trimming left V 2 bases short and J 2 bases short, with 14 bases between. From germline, CDR1 is KGHSH and CDR2 LQKENI. The CDR3 sequence is 16 residues long. CDR3 region: CASSPSRVSLTDTQYF. The CDR3 DNA is TGTGCCAGCTCACCAAGTCGGGTCAGCCTCACAGATACGCAGTATTTT.

This clonotype was observed at least ten times. The CDR3, as DNA: TGCAGTGCCCCCCCATTGGGGCCAGAAGATACGCAGTATTTT. This encodes CSAPPLGPEDTQYF. The chain couples TRBV20-1 to TRBJ2-3, with D maybe TRBD1 (5 bases). Germline values: CDR1 DFQATT, CDR2 SNEGSKA (reference sequence). The CDR3 has 14 residues. Between the trimmed V and J ends, which lost 6 bases and 5 bases, there was a span of 18 bases.

The chain uses TRBV6-1 and TRBJ2-3; D gene uncertain. The CDR3 has 15 amino acids. V was clipped by 0 bases and J by 0 bases, with 7 bases between them. Germline CDR1 and CDR2: MNHNS and SASEGT. In DNA, the CDR3 is TGTGCCAGCAGTGAAGCTCCCGGGAGCACAGATACGCAGTATTTT. It yields the protein CASSEAPGSTDTQYF.

This clonotype was found many times. The gene calls are TRBV2 and TRBJ2-5, with D possibly being TRBD1 (6 bases). CDR1 is SNHLY and CDR2 is FYNNEI in the germline V gene. Between the trimmed V and J ends, which lost 6 bases and 2 bases, there was a span of 10 bases. The CDR3 extends over 13 amino acids. The CDR3 sequence is CASRRTVQETQYF. The CDR3 nucleotides read TGTGCCAGCAGACGGACAGTACAAGAGACCCAGTACTTC.

This clonotype was counted many times. The gene calls are TRBV7-2 and TRBJ2-3; 14 nucleotides agree with TRBD2. CDR3 length: 16 amino acids. CDR1 and CDR2 (germline): SGHTA, FQGNSA. After removal of 6 bases from V and 4 bases from J, the junction contained 6 bases not matched to a gene. In nucleotides, the CDR3 is TGTGCCAGCAGACGGACTAGCGGGGGGTTCTCAGATACGCAGTATTTT. Protein sequence: CASRRTSGGFSDTQYF.

This clonotype appeared many times. The chain combines TRBV20-1 with TRBJ1-2; tentative D call: TRBD1 (6 bases). Germline V gene lookup returns CDR1 DFQATT and CDR2 SNEGSKA (reference sequence). This CDR3 spans 14 amino acids. Trimming cost V 0 bases and J 4 bases, with 12 bases left between them. This chain's CDR3 is CSARDWGAGYGYTF. CDR3 DNA: TGCAGTGCTAGAGATTGGGGGGCGGGCTATGGCTACACCTTC.

This clonotype came up a few times. A far larger clone is off by one base, so a read error is likely. The V call is TRBV6-5, the J call TRBJ1-1; D possibly corresponds to TRBD1 (5 bases). The CDR3 has 14 amino acids. Per germline, CDR1 MNHEY and CDR2 SVGAGI. The CDR3 DNA reads as TGTGCCAGCAGTTACCAGGGCTGGTACACTGAAGCTTCCTTT. Amino acids: CASSYQGWYTEASF.

Ten or more counts support this clonotype. The chain recombines TRBV27 with TRBJ1-5; possibly TRBD1 for D (5 bases). In germline, CDR1 is MNHEY, CDR2 SMNVEV (reference sequence). This CDR3 has 12 residues. Trimming removed 8 bases from V and 0 bases from J, with 5 bases in between. The CDR3, as DNA: TGTGCCAGCGGACATAGCAATCAGCCCCAGCATTTT. It translates to CASGHSNQPQHF.

With respect to this clonotype: With a much larger clone just one base away, this may be a read error. V gene TRBV7-8 combines with J gene TRBJ2-5; D is tentatively TRBD1 or TRBD2 (7 bases each). This CDR3 has 18 residues. Per germline, CDR1 SGHVS and CDR2 FQNEAQ. Trimming shortened V by 3 bases and J by 4 bases, and 24 bases separated the two germline ends. In DNA form, the CDR3 reads TGTGCCAGCAGCTTCCAGAGAGGGGGCGGGGGTGCTTCAGAGACCCAGTACTTC. It yields the protein CASSFQRGGGGASETQYF.

This clonotype was picked up many times. V usage is TRBV10-3 and J usage is TRBJ1-1; no reliable D call. This CDR3 contains 14 residues. Trimming removed 6 bases from V and 0 bases from J, with 11 bases in between. The germline CDR1 and CDR2 sequences are ENHRY and SYGVKD. The CDR3 protein is CAIRLNRLNTEAFF. The CDR3 region has the DNA TGTGCCATCAGACTAAACAGATTGAACACTGAAGCTTTCTTT.

This chain links TRBV28 with TRBJ1-5, with D possibly TRBD1 on 5 matching bases. The CDR3 loop spans 14 amino acids. CDR1 is MDHEN and CDR2 is SYDVKM in the germline V gene. Trimming removed 7 bases at V and 7 bases at J, with 17 bases between. This CDR3 reads CASTSGGGRQPQHF. As DNA, the CDR3 is TGTGCCAGCACCTCTGGGGGGGGGAGACAGCCCCAGCATTTT. Full variable domain (remainder filled in from reference TRBV28 and TRBJ1-5): DVKVTQSSRYLVKRTGEKVFLECVQDMDHENMFWYRQDPGLGLRLIYFSYDVKMKEKGDIPEGYSVSREKKERFSLILESASTNQTSMYLCASTSGGGRQPQHFGDGTRLSIL.

The chain couples TRBV20-1 to TRBJ2-2; 8 bases match TRBD2. Germline lookup yields CDR1 DFQATT and CDR2 SNEGSKA (reference sequence). V shed 2 bases, J shed 4 bases, and the junction held 9 bases outside the gene matches. The CDR3 contains 16 residues. CDR3 residues: CSARPPGLEGTGELFF. The CDR3 DNA reads as TGCAGTGCTAGACCCCCGGGACTAGAGGGCACCGGGGAGCTGTTTTTT.

This clonotype was observed many times. The CDR3, as DNA: TGTGCCAGCAGCACGGACAGGGGAGATACGCAGTATTTT. Its translation: CASSTDRGDTQYF. The genes are TRBV5-8 and TRBJ2-3; 9 bases map to TRBD1. CDR3 length: 13 amino acids. V shed 4 bases and J 5 bases; nucleotides not matched to a gene: 2. Germline CDR1 reads SGHTS; CDR2 reads YDEGEE. The entire variable domain, with the rest obtained from reference TRBV5-8 and TRBJ2-3, is as follows: EAGVTQSPTHLIKTRGQQATLRCSPISGHTSVYWYQQALGLGLQFLLWYDEGEERNRGNFPPRFSGRQFPNYSSELNVNALELEDSALYLCASSTDRGDTQYFGPGTRLTVL.

This clonotype was counted a few times. A read error may be the cause here, since a much bigger clone is one base away. This chain uses TRBV27 with TRBJ1-3; 9 nucleotides match TRBD1. The CDR3 totals 15 residues. Germline CDR1 reads MNHEY; CDR2 reads SMNVEV (reference sequence). CDR3 amino acids: CASRTTGGAGSTIYF. As DNA, the CDR3 is TGTGCCAGCCGCACCACAGGGGGCGCAGGAAGCACCATATATTTT.

The V gene is TRBV27, the J gene TRBJ1-1, with D unresolved. V was cut by 5 bases and J by 0 bases, with 13 bases left in between. The CDR3 extends over 15 amino acids. Germline values: CDR1 MNHEY, CDR2 SMNVEV (reference sequence). CDR3 sequence reads: CASSPPEHLNTEAFF. CDR3 nucleotide sequence: TGTGCCAGCAGTCCTCCGGAACATCTGAACACTGAAGCTTTCTTT.

This clonotype was seen a handful of times. This chain links TRBV7-9 with TRBJ1-4, with D perhaps matching TRBD1 (5 bases). The germline gives CDR1 SEHNR, CDR2 FQNEAQ (reference sequence). With 3 bases removed from V and 8 bases from J, the gap between germline ends came to 10 bases. The CDR3 runs 13 residues. For the CDR3, the DNA is TGTGCCAGCAGCTTCAGGGTTGGGGAAAAACTGTTTTTT. Its translation is CASSFRVGEKLFF.

V and J are TRBV20-1 and TRBJ2-5; TRBD2 matches 9 bases. Germline CDR1 and CDR2: DFQATT and SNEGSKA (reference sequence). V trimming: 2 bases; J trimming: 5 bases; junction bases outside the gene matches: 12. The CDR3 has 16 residues. In DNA form, the CDR3 reads TGCAGTGCTAGATACGGGGCTAGCGGGGTACAGGAGACCCAGTACTTC. As protein: CSARYGASGVQETQYF.

Concerning this clonotype itself: A read error may explain this, as a much larger clone is one base away. The chain uses TRBV2 and TRBJ2-3; possibly TRBD2 for D (6 bases). The CDR3 is 12 amino acids. Germline assignment: CDR1 SNHLY and CDR2 FYNNEI. V lost 9 bases and J 9 bases, leaving 16 bases between the germline ends. The CDR3 DNA reads as TGTGCCAGGCAGCAGGTGGCGGGGACGCAGTATTTT. Translated, it gives CARQQVAGTQYF.

The J gene is TRBJ2-3, the V gene TRBV9; 11 bases are a match to TRBD1. The germline V gene encodes CDR1 SGDLS and CDR2 YYNGEE. With 4 bases clipped from V and 3 bases from J, the junction kept 7 bases outside the gene matches. The CDR3 extends over 16 amino acids. CDR3 sequence: CASSPGTGGRTDTQYF. The CDR3 DNA reads TGTGCCAGCAGCCCGGGGACAGGGGGGAGGACAGATACGCAGTATTTT.

This clonotype was observed many times. V gene TRBV12-3 or TRBV12-4 combines with J gene TRBJ1-5, with D uncertain. V lost 2 bases and J 0 bases, leaving 8 bases between the germline ends. The CDR3 totals 15 residues. The CDR3 loop reads CASSLWAPSNQPQHF. The CDR3 DNA reads as TGTGCCAGCAGTTTATGGGCCCCTAGCAATCAGCCCCAGCATTTT.

This clonotype has at least ten counts. The V call is TRBV28, the J call TRBJ2-7; 8 positions agree with TRBD2. This CDR3 has 15 amino acids. From germline, CDR1 is MDHEN and CDR2 SYDVKM. Germline trimming cut 3 bases from V and 0 bases from J; bases unmatched to any gene: 4. CDR3 sequence (DNA): TGTGCCAGCAGTTTCGGCGGGGGGCCCTCCTACGAGCAGTACTTC. Encoded protein: CASSFGGGPSYEQYF.

This clonotype was counted at least ten times. The chain recombines TRBV2 with TRBJ2-1, with D possibly TRBD2 on 5 matching bases. Matching the DNA end better, TRBJ2-5 makes the J call doubtful. Per germline, CDR1 SNHLY and CDR2 FYNNEI. The CDR3 contains 12 residues. CDR3 nucleotide sequence: TGTGCCAGCAGTGGTAGCGTACAGACCCAGTACTTC. Its protein is CASSGSVQTQYF.

There are many counts of this clonotype. The chain carries TRBV20-1 and TRBJ2-5, with D possibly matching TRBD1 (5 bases). Germline CDR1 DFQATT, CDR2 SNEGSKA (reference sequence). This CDR3 spans 14 amino acids. V gave up 3 bases and J gave up 1 base, with 12 bases separating them. As DNA, the CDR3 is TGCAGTGCTAGTGCAGGGAATCTCCAAGAGACCCAGTACTTC. It specifies CSASAGNLQETQYF.